The clone carrying this T cell receptor beta chain was found many times. Because the CDR3's place on the DNA is in doubt, the DNA is left out and the CDR3 is given as listed by TCRdb. TCRdb ran MiXCR on the reads and lists one entry per CDR3 protein. The profile shows fewer than 250,000 distinct CDR3 sequences, around 30% of them singletons. This entry comes from a study of kidney transplant recipient with SARS-CoV-2 infection. From its first to its last residue, the CDR3 has 19 amino acids. The J gene is TRBJ1-2, the V gene TRBV7-5. TRBV7-5 is classified as a pseudogene. The material was a blood sample, obtained at baseline and on day 111 from a kidney transplant recipient. This TCR came from a male patient aged 25-45 years who had COVID-19 and was a kidney transplant recipient. Some T cells here may be from the graft donor. CDR3 protein: CISVPEMRYEVGKTYGYTF.